This T cell receptor (beta chain) was identified in a study of T cells in Graves' hyperthyroidism and ophthalmopathy. Template material for amplifying TCR beta CDR3 regions consisted of RNA transcripts. With the HTBI primer set, the TCR CDR3 went through a first round of RT-PCR. Each CDR3 protein gets one entry after TCRdb re-called the multiplex PCR reads with MiXCR. The repertoire holds 250,000 to 300,000 distinct CDR3 sequences, with approximately 17% as singletons. Per germline, CDR1 MDHEN and CDR2 SYDVKM. This CDR3 is 15 amino acids long. V was pared by 7 bases and J by 2 bases, with 17 bases between. This clonotype came up many times. Its matching antigen is unknown. The study's findings and limits: In blood, most of the thyroid clonotypes expanded above 0.001 were also present.

Specimen: blood. This chain connects TRBV28 to TRBJ2-5; D remains ambiguous. The source is a woman in her fifties or sixties with Graves' ophthalmopathy. CDR3: CASTPVAGEQETQYF. The CDR3 DNA reads TGTGCCAGCACCCCGGTCGCAGGAGAACAAGAGACCCAGTACTTC. Using reference TRBV28 and TRBJ2-5 for the parts outside the CDR3, the full variable domain is DVKVTQSSRYLVKRTGEKVFLECVQDMDHENMFWYRQDPGLGLRLIYFSYDVKMKEKGDIPEGYSVSREKKERFSLILESASTNQTSMYLCASTPVAGEQETQYFGPGTRLLVL.